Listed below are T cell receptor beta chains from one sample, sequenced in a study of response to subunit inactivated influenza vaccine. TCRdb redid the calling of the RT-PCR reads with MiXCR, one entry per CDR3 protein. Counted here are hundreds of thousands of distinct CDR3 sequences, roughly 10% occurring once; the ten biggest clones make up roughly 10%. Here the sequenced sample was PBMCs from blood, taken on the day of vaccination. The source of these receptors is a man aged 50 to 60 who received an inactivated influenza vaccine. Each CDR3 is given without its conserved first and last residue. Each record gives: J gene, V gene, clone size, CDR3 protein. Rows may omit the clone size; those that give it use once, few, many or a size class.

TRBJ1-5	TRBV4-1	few	ASSQDRTGINQPQH
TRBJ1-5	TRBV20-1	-	SARDRAGNQPQH
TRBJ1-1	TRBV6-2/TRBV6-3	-	ASAGQGEAF
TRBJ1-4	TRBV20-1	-	SARGRQEKLF
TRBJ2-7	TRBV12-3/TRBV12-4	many	ASSLREAVEQY
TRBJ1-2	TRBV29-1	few	SHTRDRDYGYT
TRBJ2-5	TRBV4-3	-	ASSQGEMGVQETQY
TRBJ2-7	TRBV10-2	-	ASSARAYEQY
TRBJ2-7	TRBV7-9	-	ATPGALAKSSYEQY
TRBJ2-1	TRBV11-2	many	ASSLGTSGWYEQF
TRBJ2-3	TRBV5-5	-	ASRRTGVQDTQY
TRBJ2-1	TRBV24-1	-	ATSDFQDSSYNEQF
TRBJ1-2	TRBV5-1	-	ASSSGQGLGFYGYT
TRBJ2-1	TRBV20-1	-	SAAGTSGRAYEQF
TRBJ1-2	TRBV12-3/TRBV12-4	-	ASSPPAGGYGYT
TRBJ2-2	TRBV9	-	ASSVGSGELC
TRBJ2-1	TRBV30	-	AWKRGRAPGGQF
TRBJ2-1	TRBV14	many	ASSSWDRSSYNEQF
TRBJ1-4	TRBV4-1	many	ASSQGRGNEKLF
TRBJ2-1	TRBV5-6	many	ASTNWAFYNEQF
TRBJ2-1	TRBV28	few	ASSLRQGVKKF
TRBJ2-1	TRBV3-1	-	ASSHTSGNQNEQF
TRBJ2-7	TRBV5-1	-	ASSLLAGVRGNEQY
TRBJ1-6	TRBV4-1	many	ASSQEKGQNNSPLH
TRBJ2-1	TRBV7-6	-	ASRKAGRDNEQF
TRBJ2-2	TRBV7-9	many	ASSLESGELF
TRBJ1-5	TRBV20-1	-	SARGLWGLSNQPQH
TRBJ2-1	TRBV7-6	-	ASSSLAGDRNEQF
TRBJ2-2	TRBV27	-	ASSFNRGLTGELF
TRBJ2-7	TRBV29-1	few	SVAGLAGGAYEQY
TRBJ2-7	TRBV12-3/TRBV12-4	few	ASTSTGSYEQY
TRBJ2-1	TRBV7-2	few	ASSLVSDRARDEQF
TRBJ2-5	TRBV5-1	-	ASSGDRGQETQY
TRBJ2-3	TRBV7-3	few	ASSATLAGQDTQY
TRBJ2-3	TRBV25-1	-	ASSEYMADTQY
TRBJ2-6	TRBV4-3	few	ASSQETGLLLSGANVLT
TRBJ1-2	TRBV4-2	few	ASSQVSGGTLNYGYT
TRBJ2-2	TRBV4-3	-	ASSQEGGTSPRGTGELF
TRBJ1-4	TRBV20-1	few	SASRTGKEKLF
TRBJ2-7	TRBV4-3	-	ASSQDGRDRGGEQY
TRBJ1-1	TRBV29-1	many	SVEGASGANTEAF
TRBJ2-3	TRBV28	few	ASTPEPHPDTQY
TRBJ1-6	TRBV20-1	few	SASLQDRPNSPLH
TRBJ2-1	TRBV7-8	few	ASSNQGGAEQF
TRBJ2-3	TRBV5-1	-	ASSSYDTDTQY
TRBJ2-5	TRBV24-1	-	ATSDPNLQETQY
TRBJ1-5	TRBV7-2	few	ASSLIRQPQH
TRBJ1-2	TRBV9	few	ASSAYGAINYGYT
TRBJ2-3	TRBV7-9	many	ASSPREAQLQPGTQY
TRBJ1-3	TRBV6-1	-	ASRGHVSGNTIY
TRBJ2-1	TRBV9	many	ASSPWTGSSYNEQF
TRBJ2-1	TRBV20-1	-	SARASTRTNLLNNEQF